One and the same sample provided the 2 T cell receptor beta chains below, sequenced in a study of T cells in women clearing cervical HPV infection. The assay was immunoSEQ multiplex PCR, and TCRdb's table has in-frame clones only and misses some. The sample includes fewer than 35,000 clones. The sample consisted of blood buffy coat. The receptors originated from a woman between 18 and 69 years old with a cervical HPV16 infection that either progressed to CIN3+ or cleared (not recorded which).

As concerns this clone: The read finishes 3 residues shy of the CDR3 end, and the germline J gene is used to complete it. The chain couples TRBV2 to TRBJ2-4; 9 bases fit TRBD1. CDR3 size: 19 residues. Germline assignment: CDR1 SNHLY and CDR2 FYNNEI. V lost 6 bases to trimming and J lost 0 bases; unmatched junction nucleotides: 15. The chain's CDR3 is CASRDQDRGLGLAKNIQYF. The CDR3 DNA, read in part, is TGTGCCAGCAGAGACCAGGACAGGGGTTTGGGTCTAGCCAAAAACATT. Drawing the rest from reference TRBV2 and TRBJ2-4, the complete variable domain is EPEVTQTPSHQVTQMGQEVILRCVPISNHLYFYWYRQILGQKVEFLVSFYNNEISEKSEIFDDQFSVERPDGSNFTLKIRSTKLEDSAMYFCASRDQDRGLGLAKNIQYFGAGTRLSVL.

As to this clone: Coverage ceases 3 residues before the CDR3 finishes, and the germline J gene fills in the end. V is TRBV20-1 and J is TRBJ1-6, with TRBD1 identical over 9 bases. This CDR3 has 14 amino acids. Germline-derived CDR1 and CDR2 are DFQATT and SNEGSKA (reference sequence). With 6 bases clipped from V and 7 bases from J, the junction kept 7 bases outside the gene matches. The DNA read from the CDR3 is TGCAGTGCCATCGCCGGGACAGGGAATTCACCC. This encodes CSAIAGTGNSP. The full CDR3 sequence reads CSAIAGTGNSPLHF.